The 18 T cell receptor beta chains below all came from one sample that was sequenced in a study of cytomegalovirus exposure and HLA in healthy donors. 13 Jbeta primers and 60 Vbeta primers were used for the PCR. Sequencing was performed with immunoSEQ multiplex PCR; in TCRdb, only in-frame clones are kept and a portion is missing. Here the sample spans 200,000 to 250,000 clones, 70% to 85% being singletons. Sequencing was carried out using PBMCs. The source of these receptors is a woman in her sixties in good health and CMV-seropositive.

This clone was observed a few times. This rearrangement joins TRBV18 to TRBJ2-3; D is unresolved. The V end lost 9 bases, the J end lost 6 bases, and 10 bases lay between the germline ends. The CDR3 extends over 11 amino acids. The V gene's germline CDR1 is KGHSH and CDR2 LQKENI. CDR3 in amino acids: CASSPLDTQYF. The CDR3 nucleotides are TGTGCCAGTTCTCCGTTGGATACGCAGTATTTT. Full variable domain (remainder filled in from reference TRBV18 and TRBJ2-3): NAGVMQNPRHLVRRRGQEARLRCSPMKGHSHVYWYRQLPEEGLKFMVYLQKENIIDESGMPKERFSAEFPKEGPSILRIQQVVRGDSAAYFCASSPLDTQYFGPGTRLTVL.

The chain recombines TRBV6-5 with TRBJ1-5; 9 nucleotides align to TRBD1. From germline, CDR1 is MNHEY and CDR2 SVGAGI. The length of the CDR3 is 14 residues. The junction had 5 bases not matched to a gene; V was cut back by 5 bases and J by 6 bases. CDR3 sequence reads: CASSRTGVGQPQHF. Written as DNA, the CDR3 is TGTGCCAGCAGTCGGACAGGGGTTGGTCAGCCCCAGCATTTT.

The V gene is TRBV4-1, the J gene TRBJ1-2; 10 nucleotides match TRBD1. From germline, CDR1 is MGHRA and CDR2 YSYEKL. The CDR3 runs to 20 residues. V dropped 5 bases and J dropped 3; count of bases not matched to a gene: 21. In DNA, the CDR3 is TGCGCCAGCAGCTACACCGACCTCGACAGGGGGCCACCGCCTTACTATGGCTACACCTTC. This codes for CASSYTDLDRGPPPYYGYTF.

This chain connects TRBV9 to TRBJ1-2; D may be TRBD1 (5 bases). V lost 6 bases and J 7 bases, leaving 16 bases between the germline ends. Germline-derived CDR1 and CDR2 are SGDLS and YYNGEE. CDR3 length equals 13 residues. CDR3 nucleotides: TGTGCCAGCAAAGTCGGGGGAGGAGGTGGCTACACCTTC. Translation: CASKVGGGGGYTF.

V and J are TRBV6-1 and TRBJ2-2, with D possibly TRBD2 on 6 matching bases. Germline V gene data show CDR1 as MNHNS and CDR2 as SASEGT. This CDR3 comprises 15 residues. The germline V and J ends were trimmed by 7 bases and 4 bases, with 16 bases remaining between them. CDR3 bases: TGTGCCAGCATGGTGGGACTCACTACCACCGGGGAGCTGTTTTTT. This gives the protein CASMVGLTTTGELFF.

This chain links TRBV5-1 with TRBJ1-1, with D tentatively TRBD1 (6 bases). Looked up from germline, CDR1 is SGHRS and CDR2 is YFSETQ. The CDR3 totals 13 residues. Trimming removed 4 bases from V and 2 bases from J, with 9 bases in between. CDR3 in amino acids: CASSQDSNTEAFF. For the CDR3, the DNA is TGCGCCAGCAGCCAGGACAGCAACACTGAAGCTTTCTTT. Based on the CDR3 plus reference TRBV5-1 and TRBJ1-1, the full variable domain is KAGVTQTPRYLIKTRGQQVTLSCSPISGHRSVSWYQQTPGQGLQFLFEYFSETQRNKGNFPGRFSGRQFSNSRSEMNVSTLELGDSALYLCASSQDSNTEAFFGQGTRLTVV.

The chain joins TRBV28 to TRBJ1-3, with D tentatively TRBD1 (5 bases). Trimming took off 1 base at V and 0 bases at J, with 13 bases between the two ends. Germline CDR1 MDHEN, CDR2 SYDVKM. The length of the CDR3 is 17 residues. The CDR3 DNA sequence: TGTGCCAGCAGTTTATCGGAGGGGTTGGGCTCTGGAAACACCATATATTTT. As protein: CASSLSEGLGSGNTIYF.

The chain uses TRBV5-1 and TRBJ2-1; weak D call: TRBD2 (6 bases). V lost 4 bases and J lost 6, with 14 bases in between. CDR3 length: 14 residues. CDR1 and CDR2 from the germline V gene are SGHRS and YFSETQ. The DNA of the CDR3 is TGCGCCAGCAGCCTTAACGGAGGGATCAATGAGCAGTTCTTC. Its translation is CASSLNGGINEQFF.

The chain is built from TRBV4-2 and TRBJ2-7; D gene ambiguous. This CDR3 region has 17 residues. Deletions cut 1 base from V and 0 bases from J, with 16 bases between. CDR1 and CDR2 from the germline V gene are LGHNA and YNFKEQ. CDR3 residues: CASSQGASRQLSYEQYF. The CDR3 region has the DNA TGTGCCAGCAGCCAAGGGGCCTCAAGGCAGCTCTCCTACGAGCAGTACTTC.

The rearrangement joins TRBV5-1 to TRBJ2-2; D ambiguous. V was cut by 2 bases and J by 0 bases, with 5 bases left in between. Germline CDR1 SGHRS, CDR2 YFSETQ. This CDR3 region has 14 residues. The CDR3 sequence: CASSFITNTGELFF. CDR3 nucleotides: TGCGCCAGCAGCTTTATTACGAACACCGGGGAGCTGTTTTTT.

The chain is built from TRBV6-1 and TRBJ1-5; 10 bases fit TRBD1. Germline V gene sequence: CDR1 MNHNS, CDR2 SASEGT. V gave up 5 bases and J gave up 3 bases; unmatched junction bases: 4. The CDR3 has 15 amino acids. The CDR3 reads CASSLTGGNNQPQHF. The CDR3 coding sequence is TGTGCCAGCAGTCTGACAGGGGGCAACAATCAGCCCCAGCATTTT.

This clone was detected a few times. For the CDR3, the DNA is TGCGCCAGCAGCTTGGTCCCGGGACAGGGGAATACGCAGTATTTT. It encodes CASSLVPGQGNTQYF. The chain carries TRBV5-1 and TRBJ2-3, with 10 bases lining up with TRBD1. The CDR3 runs to 15 residues. The V gene end was trimmed by 0 bases and the J gene end by 7 bases; junction bases not matched to a gene: 5. Germline V gene lookup returns CDR1 SGHRS and CDR2 YFSETQ.

This clone was seen a single time. CDR3 bases: TGTGCCAGCAGATCGGGACAGGGGTTCATGAACACTGAAGCTTTCTTT. This sequence encodes CASRSGQGFMNTEAFF. V usage is TRBV7-9 and J usage is TRBJ1-1; the match to TRBD1 covers 10 bases. The CDR3 sequence is 16 residues long. Germline CDR1 and CDR2: SEHNR and FQNEAQ (reference sequence). The V segment lost 6 bases and the J segment 0 bases; nucleotides outside the gene matches: 7.

V and J are TRBV28 and TRBJ1-5; D is possibly TRBD1 (6 bases). The germline V and J ends were trimmed by 10 bases and 4 bases, with 14 bases remaining between them. In germline, CDR1 is MDHEN, CDR2 SYDVKM. The CDR3 has 13 residues. In nucleotides, the CDR3 is TGTGCCATACGGGGACAAACTAATCAGCCCCAGCATTTT. Translation: CAIRGQTNQPQHF.

This rearrangement joins TRBV5-1 to TRBJ2-5, with D possibly TRBD1 on 5 matching bases. This CDR3 comprises 17 residues. CDR1 is SGHRS, CDR2 YFSETQ, per germline. The ends were cut back, 4 bases at V and 0 bases at J, with 19 bases in the middle. In DNA form, the CDR3 reads TGCGCCAGCAGCCCGCAGGGAAGTGGAAGCTACCAAGAGACCCAGTACTTC. Residues: CASSPQGSGSYQETQYF.

The chain has TRBV5-1 and TRBJ2-5, with 7 bases fitting TRBD1. The CDR3 loop spans 14 amino acids. The junction had 4 bases not matched to a gene; V was cut back by 4 bases and J by 1 base. CDR1 is SGHRS and CDR2 is YFSETQ in the germline V gene. The CDR3, as DNA: TGCGCCAGCAGCCTTCAGGGGGTCCAAGAGACCCAGTACTTC. It encodes CASSLQGVQETQYF.

The rearrangement uses TRBV28 and TRBJ1-1; 7 nucleotides align to TRBD1. The germline gives CDR1 MDHEN, CDR2 SYDVKM. The trim removed 9 bases at V and 4 bases at J, leaving 5 bases unmatched. The CDR3 is made up of 12 amino acids. DNA of the CDR3: TGTGCCAGTTCGTCAGGGGGCACTGAAGCTTTCTTT. Its translation is CASSSGGTEAFF.

The chain uses TRBV19 and TRBJ1-2; TRBD1 aligns across 9 bases. The CDR3 loop spans 13 amino acids. Germline-derived CDR1 and CDR2 are LNHDA and SQIVND (reference sequence). V shed 7 bases and J 8 bases; nucleotides not matched to a gene: 8. CDR3 sequence (DNA): TGTGCCAGTAAGGGACAGGGAATTGCCGGCTACACCTTC. Its translation: CASKGQGIAGYTF.